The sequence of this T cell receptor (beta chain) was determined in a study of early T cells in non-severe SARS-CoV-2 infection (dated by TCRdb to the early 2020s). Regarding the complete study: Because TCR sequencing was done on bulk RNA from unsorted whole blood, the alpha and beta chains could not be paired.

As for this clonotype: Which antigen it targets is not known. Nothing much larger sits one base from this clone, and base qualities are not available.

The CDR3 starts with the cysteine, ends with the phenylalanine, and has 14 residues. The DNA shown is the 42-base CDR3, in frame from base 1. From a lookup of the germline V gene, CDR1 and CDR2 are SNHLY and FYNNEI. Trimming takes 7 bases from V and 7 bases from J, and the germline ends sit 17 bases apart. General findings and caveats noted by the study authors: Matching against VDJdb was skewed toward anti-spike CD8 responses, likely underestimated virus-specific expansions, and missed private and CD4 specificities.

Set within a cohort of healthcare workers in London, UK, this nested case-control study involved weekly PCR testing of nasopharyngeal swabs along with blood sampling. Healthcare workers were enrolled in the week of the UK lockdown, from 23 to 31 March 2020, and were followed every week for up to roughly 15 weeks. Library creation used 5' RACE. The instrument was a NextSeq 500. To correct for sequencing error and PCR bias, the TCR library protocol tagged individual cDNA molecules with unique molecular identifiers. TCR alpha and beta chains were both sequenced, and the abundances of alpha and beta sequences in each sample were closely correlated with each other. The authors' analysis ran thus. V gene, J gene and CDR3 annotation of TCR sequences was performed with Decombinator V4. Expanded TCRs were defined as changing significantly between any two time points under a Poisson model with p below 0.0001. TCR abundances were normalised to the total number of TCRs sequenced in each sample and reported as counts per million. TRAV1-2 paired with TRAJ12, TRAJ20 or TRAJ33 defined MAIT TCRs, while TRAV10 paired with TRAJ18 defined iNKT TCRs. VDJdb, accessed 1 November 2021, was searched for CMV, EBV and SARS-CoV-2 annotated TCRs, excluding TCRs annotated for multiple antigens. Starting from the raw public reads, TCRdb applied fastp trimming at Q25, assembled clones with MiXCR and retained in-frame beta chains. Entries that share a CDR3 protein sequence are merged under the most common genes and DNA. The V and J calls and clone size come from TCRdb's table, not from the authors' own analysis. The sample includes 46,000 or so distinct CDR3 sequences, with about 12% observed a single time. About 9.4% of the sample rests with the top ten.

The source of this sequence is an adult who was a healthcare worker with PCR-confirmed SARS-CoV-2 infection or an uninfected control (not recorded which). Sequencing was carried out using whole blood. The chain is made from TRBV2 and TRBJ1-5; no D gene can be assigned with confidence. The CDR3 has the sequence CASTSRSSGQPQHF. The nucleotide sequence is TGTGCCAGCACGAGCAGAAGCTCGGGGCAGCCCCAGCATTTT.